This T cell receptor (beta chain) was documented in a study of Ad26.COV2.S vaccination and SARS-CoV-2 variants. The wider study: The donor belonged to the COV1001 Ad26.COV2.S trial arm.

Comment on this clone: Its antigen is not identified.

Germline V CDR1 and CDR2: MGHRA, YSYEKL. CDR3 length equals 16 residues. V was shortened by 1 base and J by 4 bases, with 17 bases between the two germline ends. The treatment: about 20 received Ad26.COV2.S at low or high dose, single or two shots; about 5 received placebo; per-sample allocation not given. Sampling occurred on day 63 after the first vaccine or placebo injection. The study, taken as a whole, reports: While placebo recipients had lower spike-specific TCR breadth, vaccine recipients had more. Overall T cell responses may have been underestimated by the analyses of TCR breadth and depth.

Repertoires were generated with immunoSEQ multiplex PCR, while TCRdb's copy carries only in-frame clones and drops some. The table lists 400,000 or so clones, about 88% of them singletons. Source: peripheral blood, taken in a trial of Ad26.COV2.S vaccine versus placebo. The chain has TRBV4-1 and TRBJ2-7; D is possibly TRBD1 (6 bases). The receptor comes from a person between 18 and 60 years old who received the Ad26.COV2.S COVID-19 vaccine or a placebo. CDR3 sequence reads: CASSQGSDQGLYEQYF. The DNA for the CDR3 is TGCGCCAGCAGCCAAGGAAGCGACCAGGGGTTGTACGAGCAGTACTTC.